The 32 T cell receptor beta chains below come from one sample, sequenced in a study of memory CD4+ T cells and cytomegalovirus serostatus. TCRdb's copy holds only in-frame clones and misses some; the assay was immunoSEQ multiplex PCR. The data show about 96,000 clones, 80% seen once. The sort gate was single viable CD3+CD4+CD8-CD45RO+ cells for memory CD4+ T cells. The specimen was memory CD4+ T cells from blood. The receptors shown here come from an adult in good health and CMV-seropositive.

The CDR3 nucleotides are TGTGCCAGCAGCCTGACAGGGATCAATCAGCCCCAGCATTTT. It encodes CASSLTGINQPQHF. V gene TRBV28 combines with J gene TRBJ1-5; 7 nucleotides match TRBD1. The length of the CDR3 is 14 residues. Germline CDR1 and CDR2: MDHEN and SYDVKM. Trimming at V came to 6 bases and at J to 3 bases, leaving 5 bases not matched to a gene.

The CDR3 region is CASSEALRGGDTQYF. As DNA, the CDR3 is TGTGCCAGCAGTGAAGCGCTCAGGGGGGGGGATACGCAGTATTTT. The chain couples TRBV6-1 to TRBJ2-3, with D perhaps matching TRBD1 or TRBD2 (7 bases each). CDR3 length: 15 residues. The ends were cut back, 0 bases at V and 6 bases at J, with 13 bases in the middle. CDR1 is MNHNS, CDR2 SASEGT, per germline.

This chain connects TRBV7-6 to TRBJ2-7; TRBD1 aligns across 7 bases. Germline trimming cut 5 bases from V and 3 bases from J; bases unmatched to any gene: 13. The germline CDR1 and CDR2 sequences are SGHVS and FNYEAQ. This CDR3 is 16 amino acids long. As DNA, the CDR3 is TGTGCCAGCAGCCCGAAGTCGACAGGGCGGTTCTACGAGCAGTACTTC. Translation gives CASSPKSTGRFYEQYF.

In this sample, this clone turned up once. The chain combines TRBV20-1 with TRBJ2-7; unclear D gene. V was clipped by 5 bases and J by 0 bases, with 5 bases between them. The germline CDR1 and CDR2 sequences are DFQATT and SNEGSKA (reference sequence). The CDR3 is made up of 11 amino acids. DNA for the CDR3: TGCAGTGCTCGCCCCTCCTACGAGCAGTACTTC. Translated, it gives CSARPSYEQYF.

The V and J genes are TRBV7-2 and TRBJ1-1; D is uncertain. V was shortened by 8 bases and J by 1 base, with 11 bases between the two germline ends. Germline V gene lookup returns CDR1 SGHTA and CDR2 FQGNSA. CDR3 size: 13 residues. The CDR3 coding sequence is TGTGCCAGCGTGTGGACTCCGAACACTGAAGCTTTCTTT. Translation gives CASVWTPNTEAFF.

In its sample, this clone was seen a few times. In DNA, the CDR3 is TGCAGCGTTGAAGAGGGTCGCGGTGGCTACACCTTC. Translating it yields CSVEEGRGGYTF. The chain links TRBV29-1 to TRBJ1-2; D is uncertain. This CDR3 has 12 residues. CDR1 SQVTM and CDR2 ANQGSEA come from the germline V gene. Trimming pared 0 bases from V and 7 bases from J, leaving 9 bases between.

The chain recombines TRBV28 with TRBJ1-5; no clear D. The V gene's germline CDR1 is MDHEN and CDR2 SYDVKM. Trimming stripped 3 bases from V and 7 bases from J, with 13 bases between. The CDR3 runs to 14 residues. CDR3 region: CASSLGGRRQPQHF. For the CDR3, the DNA is TGTGCCAGCAGTTTGGGTGGTCGAAGACAGCCCCAGCATTTT.

The chain couples TRBV7-9 to TRBJ2-1; TRBD2 is a possible D gene (7 bases). There are 15 residues in the CDR3. Looked up from germline, CDR1 is SEHNR and CDR2 is FQNEAQ (reference sequence). The ends were cut back, 5 bases at V and 1 base at J, with 12 bases in the middle. Here the CDR3 reads CASSLGGGSYNEQFF. In DNA form, the CDR3 reads TGTGCCAGCAGCCTAGGGGGGGGATCCTACAATGAGCAGTTCTTC.

This sequence joins TRBV5-1 and TRBJ1-4, with D tentatively TRBD1 (5 bases). The CDR3 covers 14 residues. The germline V and J ends were trimmed by 5 bases and 5 bases, with 13 bases remaining between them. Germline V gene sequence: CDR1 SGHRS, CDR2 YFSETQ. CDR3 region: CASSPGPRNEKLFF. In DNA form, the CDR3 reads TGCGCCAGCAGTCCGGGACCGCGAAATGAAAAACTGTTTTTT.

The chain joins TRBV7-3 to TRBJ2-1; no clear D. The V end was cut by 2 bases, the J end by 5 bases, with 10 bases between. Germline V CDR1 and CDR2: SGHTA, FQGTGA. CDR3 size: 14 residues. The CDR3 region is CASSLSRGNNEQFF. The CDR3 DNA reads TGTGCCAGCAGCTTATCACGTGGTAACAATGAGCAGTTCTTC.

V and J are TRBV2 and TRBJ2-1; D might be TRBD2 (6 bases). The CDR3 sequence is 11 residues long. The germline V and J ends were trimmed by 2 bases and 12 bases, with 8 bases remaining between them. From germline, CDR1 is SNHLY and CDR2 FYNNEI. CDR3: CASSEQGGQFF. CDR3 nucleotide sequence: TGTGCCAGCAGTGAACAGGGAGGGCAGTTCTTC. Based on the CDR3 plus reference TRBV2 and TRBJ2-1, the full variable domain is EPEVTQTPSHQVTQMGQEVILRCVPISNHLYFYWYRQILGQKVEFLVSFYNNEISEKSEIFDDQFSVERPDGSNFTLKIRSTKLEDSAMYFCASSEQGGQFFGPGTRLTVL.

Only one count was recorded for this clone. CDR3 coding DNA: TGCGCCAGCAGCTTGCGGCTAGCGGAGGACGCCGGGGAGCTGTTTTTT. Translation gives CASSLRLAEDAGELFF. The chain combines TRBV5-1 with TRBJ2-2; TRBD2 matches 7 bases. Germline CDR1 is SGHRS and CDR2 is YFSETQ. This CDR3 contains 16 residues. Trimming took 1 base from V and 6 from J; bases not matched to a gene: 9.

Concerning this clone: This likely came from a read error, as a far larger clone is one base away. This chain connects TRBV7-9 to TRBJ1-3; D is undetermined. This CDR3 spans 16 amino acids. Germline CDR1 and CDR2: SEHNR and FQNEAQ (reference sequence). Between the trimmed V and J ends, which lost 5 bases and 0 bases, there was a span of 14 bases. CDR3 coding DNA: TGTGCCAGCAGCCAAGATCCGGGCTACTCTGGAAACACCATATATTTT. Amino acid sequence: CASSQDPGYSGNTIYF.

This clone was detected a few times. The chain couples TRBV11-2 to TRBJ1-1; D may be TRBD1 (5 bases). The CDR3 consists of 13 residues. V was shortened by 2 bases and J by 6 bases, with 10 bases between the two germline ends. Germline V gene data show CDR1 as SGHAT and CDR2 as FQNNGV. CDR3 nucleotides: TGTGCCAGCAGCTTATGGGACGGAGCTGAAGCTTTCTTT. Its protein is CASSLWDGAEAFF.

The sample holds one count of this clone. The J gene is TRBJ1-5, the V gene TRBV19; D uncertain. There are 15 residues in the CDR3. Trimming removed 2 bases at V and 6 bases at J, with 14 bases between. CDR1 and CDR2 from the germline V gene are LNHDA and SQIVND (reference sequence). The CDR3 DNA reads as TGTGCCAGTAGTATAAGGGTAGGGTACGGTCAGCCCCAGCATTTT. Protein sequence: CASSIRVGYGQPQHF.

This clone was detected a few times. Other DNA sequences in the sample encode the same CDR3. The chain is built from TRBV7-2 and TRBJ2-1; perhaps D is TRBD1 or TRBD2 (5 bases each). CDR1 and CDR2 from the germline V gene are SGHTA and FQGNSA. V was trimmed by 5 bases and J by 8 bases, leaving 16 bases between them. The CDR3 sequence is 14 residues long. CDR3 sequence reads: CASSPWRGDDEQFF. The CDR3 nucleotides read TGTGCCAGCAGCCCCTGGAGAGGGGACGATGAGCAGTTCTTC. Drawing the rest from reference TRBV7-2 and TRBJ2-1, the complete variable domain is GAGVSQSPSNKVTEKGKDVELRCDPISGHTALYWYRQSLGQGLEFLIYFQGNSAPDKSGLPSDRFSAERTGGSVSTLTIQRTQQEDSAVYLCASSPWRGDDEQFFGPGTRLTVL.

V is TRBV11-2 and J is TRBJ2-3; D is perhaps TRBD1 (5 bases). The CDR3 loop spans 13 amino acids. Germline assignment: CDR1 SGHAT and CDR2 FQNNGV. The V end lost 8 bases, the J end lost 1 base, and 10 bases lay between the germline ends. CDR3: CASALTGTDTQYF. The CDR3 region has the DNA TGTGCCAGCGCATTGACAGGCACAGATACGCAGTATTTT.

This chain links TRBV6-1 with TRBJ1-1, with D perhaps TRBD1 (6 bases). Germline-derived CDR1 and CDR2 are MNHNS and SASEGT. The V gene lost 10 bases and the J gene lost 5 bases, with 14 bases spanning the gap. This CDR3 has 12 residues. CDR3 sequence: CATTEGETEAFF. CDR3 DNA: TGTGCCACCACGGAGGGGGAAACTGAAGCTTTCTTT.

V gene TRBV11-2 combines with J gene TRBJ2-1; D might be TRBD1 or TRBD2, each matching 5 bases. CDR3 length: 11 amino acids. The V and J ends lost 3 bases and 13 bases respectively, with 10 bases between them. The germline gives CDR1 SGHAT, CDR2 FQNNGV. As DNA, the CDR3 is TGTGCCAGCAGCTTCTCGGGACCTCAGTTCTTC. This translates into CASSFSGPQFF.

The chain links TRBV28 to TRBJ2-1; no reliable D call. Germline CDR1 and CDR2: MDHEN and SYDVKM. CDR3 size: 14 residues. V was clipped by 3 bases and J by 2 bases, with 8 bases between them. The CDR3 nucleotides read TGTGCCAGCAGTTTCAGAGACGCCTACAATGAGCAGTTCTTC. Encoded protein: CASSFRDAYNEQFF.

V usage is TRBV6-5 and J usage is TRBJ2-1; D gene uncertain. The CDR3 is 13 amino acids. The germline V and J ends were trimmed by 0 bases and 8 bases, with 8 bases remaining between them. The germline gives CDR1 MNHEY, CDR2 SVGAGI. CDR3 residues: CASSYSGRDEQFF. The CDR3 coding sequence is TGTGCCAGCAGTTACTCGGGCCGGGATGAGCAGTTCTTC.

The chain links TRBV28 to TRBJ2-5, with D perhaps TRBD1 (5 bases). This CDR3 comprises 13 residues. The germline CDR1 and CDR2 sequences are MDHEN and SYDVKM. V was pared by 5 bases and J by 5 bases, with 12 bases between. The CDR3 loop reads CASSALYRETQYF. DNA for the CDR3: TGTGCCAGCAGTGCTTTGTACAGGGAGACCCAGTACTTC.

The chain carries TRBV5-1 and TRBJ2-5, with D hard to call. Germline-derived CDR1 and CDR2 are SGHRS and YFSETQ. V dropped 0 bases and J dropped 1 base, with 7 bases sitting between them. The CDR3 consists of 14 residues. The CDR3 here is CASSLGAVQETQYF. The CDR3 DNA sequence: TGCGCCAGCAGCTTGGGGGCAGTCCAAGAGACCCAGTACTTC.

This clone was seen a handful of times. J is TRBJ1-1 and V is TRBV19, with a tentative D call TRBD1 (5 bases). This CDR3 region has 16 residues. V gave up 4 bases and J gave up 0 bases, with 15 bases separating them. Per germline, CDR1 LNHDA and CDR2 SQIVND (reference sequence). For the CDR3, the DNA is TGTGCCAGTAGTACCAACTACAGGATTATGAACACTGAAGCTTTCTTT. Protein sequence: CASSTNYRIMNTEAFF.

The CDR3, as DNA: TGTGCCAGCAGCTTCCAGGGAGGTGAGACCCAGTACTTC. Translation gives CASSFQGGETQYF. The genes are TRBV7-2 and TRBJ2-5; perhaps TRBD2 as D (6 bases). CDR3 length: 13 residues. Trimming cost V 3 bases and J 5 bases, with 10 bases left between them. The germline CDR1 and CDR2 sequences are SGHTA and FQGNSA.

The chain combines TRBV5-1 with TRBJ2-5; unclear D gene. Germline V gives CDR1 SGHRS, CDR2 YFSETQ. Trimming took off 4 bases at V and 1 base at J, with 8 bases between the two ends. The CDR3 totals 13 residues. The CDR3 region has the DNA TGCGCCAGCAGCAACGGGCCCCAAGAGACCCAGTACTTC. As protein: CASSNGPQETQYF.

This clone was detected only a few times. This chain joins TRBV15 and TRBJ1-5; weak D call: TRBD1 (5 bases). In germline, CDR1 is LNHNV, CDR2 YYDKDF (reference sequence). This CDR3 spans 14 amino acids. Trimming took off 1 base at V and 7 bases at J, with 11 bases between the two ends. For the CDR3, the DNA is TGTGCCACCAGCAGAGGCAGGGAGGTCCAGCCCCAGCATTTT. Encoded protein: CATSRGREVQPQHF.

This chain connects TRBV5-1 to TRBJ2-3, with TRBD2 as a possible D gene (6 bases). The germline V gene has CDR1 SGHRS and CDR2 YFSETQ. This CDR3 spans 13 amino acids. V was clipped by 4 bases and J by 6 bases, with 12 bases between them. The CDR3 coding sequence is TGCGCCAGCAGCCGGGAGATCGGGGATACGCAGTATTTT. Protein: CASSREIGDTQYF.

The chain recombines TRBV6-1 with TRBJ2-5; TRBD1 matches at 8 bases. The CDR3 covers 15 residues. With 5 bases clipped from V and 7 bases from J, the junction kept 12 bases outside the gene matches. Germline V gene lookup returns CDR1 MNHNS and CDR2 SASEGT. CDR3 loop: CASSPSPGGQVTQYF. The CDR3 nucleotides are TGTGCCAGCAGTCCCAGCCCTGGGGGACAGGTGACCCAGTACTTC.

The V gene is TRBV6-6, the J gene TRBJ2-6; D not resolved. V gave up 7 bases and J gave up 1 base, with 11 bases separating them. This CDR3 has 15 amino acids. CDR1 and CDR2 from the germline V gene are MNHNY and SVGAGI (reference sequence). CDR3 sequence (DNA): TGTGCCAGCACTATCTACCTGTCTGGGGCCAACGTCCTGACTTTC. It codes for CASTIYLSGANVLTF.

This chain connects TRBV5-1 to TRBJ2-3; D ambiguous. The CDR3 totals 14 residues. V was trimmed by 0 bases and J by 4 bases, leaving 9 bases between them. Germline V gene sequence: CDR1 SGHRS, CDR2 YFSETQ. The DNA of the CDR3 is TGCGCCAGCAGCTTGGTTTCAAGGGCAGATACGCAGTATTTT. It encodes CASSLVSRADTQYF.

This chain joins TRBV7-2 and TRBJ2-7; D remains ambiguous. Germline CDR1 reads SGHTA; CDR2 reads FQGNSA. This CDR3 is 13 amino acids long. Between the trimmed V and J ends, which lost 5 bases and 6 bases, there was a span of 14 bases. CDR3 sequence: CASSLPEVVEQYF. The CDR3 nucleotides are TGTGCCAGCAGCCTCCCCGAGGTGGTCGAGCAGTACTTC.